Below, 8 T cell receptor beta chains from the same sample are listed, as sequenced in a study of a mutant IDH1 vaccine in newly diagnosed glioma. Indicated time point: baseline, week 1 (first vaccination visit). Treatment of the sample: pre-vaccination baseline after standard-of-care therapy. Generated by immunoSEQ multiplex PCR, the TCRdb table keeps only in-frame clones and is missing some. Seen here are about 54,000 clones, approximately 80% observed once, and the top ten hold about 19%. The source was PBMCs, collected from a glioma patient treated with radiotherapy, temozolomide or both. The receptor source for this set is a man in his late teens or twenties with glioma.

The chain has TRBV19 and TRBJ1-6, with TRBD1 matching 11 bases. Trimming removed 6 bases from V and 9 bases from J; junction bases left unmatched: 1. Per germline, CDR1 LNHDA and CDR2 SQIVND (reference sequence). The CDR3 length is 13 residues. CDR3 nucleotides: TGTGCCAGTAGGGGACAGGGGGGTTCACCCCTCCACTTT. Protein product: CASRGQGGSPLHF.

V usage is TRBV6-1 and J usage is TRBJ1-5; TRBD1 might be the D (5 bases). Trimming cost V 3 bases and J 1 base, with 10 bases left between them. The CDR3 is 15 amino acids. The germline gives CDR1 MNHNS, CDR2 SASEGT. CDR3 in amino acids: CASSDGGRSNQPQHF. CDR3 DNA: TGTGCCAGCAGTGACGGGGGGAGAAGCAATCAGCCCCAGCATTTT.

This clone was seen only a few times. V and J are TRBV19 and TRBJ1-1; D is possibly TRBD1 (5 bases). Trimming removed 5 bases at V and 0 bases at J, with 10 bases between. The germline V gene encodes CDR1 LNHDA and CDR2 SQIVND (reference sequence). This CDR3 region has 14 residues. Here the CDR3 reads CASSLPGVNTEAFF. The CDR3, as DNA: TGTGCCAGTAGTTTACCGGGGGTGAACACTGAAGCTTTCTTT. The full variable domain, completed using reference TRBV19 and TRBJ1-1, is DGGITQSPKYLFRKEGQNVTLSCEQNLNHDAMYWYRQDPGQGLRLIYYSQIVNDFQKGDIAEGYSVSREKKESFPLTVTSAQKNPTAFYLCASSLPGVNTEAFFGQGTRLTVV.

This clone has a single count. The CDR3 DNA sequence: TGTGCCAGCAGCCATCCGGACAGCCAGAAAAACACTGAAGCTTTCTTT. Translation: CASSHPDSQKNTEAFF. The V call is TRBV5-7, the J call TRBJ1-1; D perhaps matches TRBD1 (6 bases). TRBV5-7 falls under the ORF class, with uncertain function. The CDR3 has 16 amino acids. The V and J ends lost 4 bases and 2 bases respectively, with 18 bases between them.

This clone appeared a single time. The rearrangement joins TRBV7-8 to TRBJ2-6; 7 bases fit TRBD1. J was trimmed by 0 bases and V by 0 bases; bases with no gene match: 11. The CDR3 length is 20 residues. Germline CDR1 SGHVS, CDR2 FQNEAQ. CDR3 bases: TGTGCCAGCAGCTTAGCCCGGGACAGTTTGTACTACTCTGGGGCCAACGTCCTGACTTTC. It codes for CASSLARDSLYYSGANVLTF.

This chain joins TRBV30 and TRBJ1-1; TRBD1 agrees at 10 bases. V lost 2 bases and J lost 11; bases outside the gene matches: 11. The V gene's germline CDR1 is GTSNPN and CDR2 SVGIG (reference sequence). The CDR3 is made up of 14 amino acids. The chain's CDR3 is CAWSPTGGTLDAFF. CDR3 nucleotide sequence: TGTGCCTGGAGTCCGACAGGGGGCACGCTCGACGCTTTCTTT.

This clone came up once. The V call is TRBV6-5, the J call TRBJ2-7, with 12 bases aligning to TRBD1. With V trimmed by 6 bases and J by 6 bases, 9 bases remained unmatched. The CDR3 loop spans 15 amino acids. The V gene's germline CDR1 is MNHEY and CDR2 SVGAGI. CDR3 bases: TGTGCCAGCAGGGCGCGGGACAGGGGGCCTGGCGAGCAGTACTTC. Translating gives CASRARDRGPGEQYF.

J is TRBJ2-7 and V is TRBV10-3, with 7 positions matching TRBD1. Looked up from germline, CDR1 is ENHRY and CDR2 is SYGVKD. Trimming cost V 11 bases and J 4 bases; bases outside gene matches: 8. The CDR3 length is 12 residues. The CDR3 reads CAASGTVYEQYF. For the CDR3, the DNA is TGTGCCGCGTCCGGGACAGTATACGAGCAGTACTTC.